The clone carrying this T cell receptor beta chain was detected many times. Individual cDNA molecules (in the library) carried attached unique molecular identifiers. TCRdb used MiXCR to reprocess the RACE reads, holding one entry per CDR3 protein. In the table there are nearly 350,000 distinct CDR3 sequences, approximately 6.3% of which are singletons. Germline lookup yields CDR1 SEHNR and CDR2 FQNEAQ (reference sequence). Trimming took off 7 bases at V and 8 bases at J, with 19 bases between the two ends. The CDR3 contains 14 residues. As to time point: patch test 1, 2 weeks after DPC sensitization. Treatment reported: therapeutic diphenylcyclopropenone sensitization with weekly scalp DPC. The donor pool consisted of alopecia patients aged 18 to 70 years, considered suitable for DPC. Whole blood, unfractionated, served as the material for total RNA extraction. These data are taken from a study of human T cells and chemical hapten exposure.

The source of this sequence is a woman between 18 and 29 years old with alopecia areata. Some clones in this sample may be carry-over from other donors' samples. The chain joins TRBV7-9 to TRBJ2-3; possibly TRBD1 or TRBD2 for D (5 bases each). Sequenced here: whole blood, sampled in connection with sensitization to the hapten diphenylcyclopropenone (DPC). The CDR3 coding sequence is TGTGCCAGCACGGGGCTGGCCAACATGGGTACGCAGTATTTT. Encoded protein: CASTGLANMGTQYF. The full variable domain, its missing parts supplied by reference TRBV7-9 and TRBJ2-3, is DTGVSQNPRHKITKRGQNVTFRCDPISEHNRLYWYRQTLGQGPEFLTYFQNEAQLEKSRLLSDRFSAERPKGSFSTLEIQRTEQGDSAMYLCASTGLANMGTQYFGPGTRLTVL.